These 11 T cell receptor beta chains were sequenced from one sample in a study of CD8 T cells in Susac syndrome. After extraction with the RNeasy kit, roughly 0.45 to 1 ug of the RNA was reverse transcribed using random hexamers. TCRdb used MiXCR to reprocess the immunoSEQ multiplex PCR reads, holding one entry per CDR3 protein. Among around 300,000 distinct CDR3 sequences listed, roughly 85% were seen once. The sample was CD8+ T cells from PBMCs. The receptors were gathered from a human donor with multiple sclerosis.

The chain couples TRBV20-1 to TRBJ1-2, with unresolved D. The germline V gene encodes CDR1 DFQATT and CDR2 SNEGSKA (reference sequence). The CDR3 spans 13 residues. Trimming cost V 6 bases and J 4 bases, with 15 bases left between them. CDR3 residues: CSAPPEASYGYTF. The CDR3 DNA is TGCAGTGCCCCTCCGGAAGCAAGCTATGGCTACACCTTC.

The chain couples TRBV19 to TRBJ2-2, with TRBD1 matching over 7 bases. There are 12 residues in the CDR3. Trimming at V came to 7 bases and at J to 7 bases, leaving 3 bases not matched to a gene. Germline CDR1 is LNHDA and CDR2 is SQIVND (reference sequence). This chain's CDR3 is CASNPGGGELFF. The CDR3 region has the DNA TGTGCCAGTAACCCAGGGGGCGGGGAGCTGTTTTTT.

J is TRBJ1-5 and V is TRBV6-2 or TRBV6-3; D gene unclear. This CDR3 has 14 residues. Germline V gene sequence: CDR1 MNHEY, CDR2 SVGEGT. Trimming took 2 bases from V and 4 from J, leaving 9 bases between them. DNA for the CDR3: TGTGCCAGCAGTTACGAGGCGGGGAATCAGCCCCAGCATTTT. Protein sequence: CASSYEAGNQPQHF.

The chain's CDR3 is CASSLFRGENYEQYF. The CDR3 DNA sequence: TGCGCCAGCAGCTTGTTTAGAGGTGAGAACTACGAGCAGTACTTC. The gene calls are TRBV5-1 and TRBJ2-7, with D unclear. V lost 1 base, J lost 3 bases, and 14 bases lay in between. The CDR3 is 15 amino acids. The germline V gene has CDR1 SGHRS and CDR2 YFSETQ.

The rearrangement joins TRBV25-1 to TRBJ2-1; 12 bases are a match to TRBD2. V gave up 3 bases and J gave up 5 bases; unmatched junction bases: 5. The CDR3 covers 16 residues. Germline CDR1 is MGHDK and CDR2 is SYGVNS. Here the CDR3 reads CASSDRTSGGNNEQFF. The CDR3 region has the DNA TGTGCCAGCAGTGACCGCACTAGCGGGGGGAACAATGAGCAGTTCTTC. Complete variable domain (other parts from reference TRBV25-1 and TRBJ2-1): EADIYQTPRYLVIGTGKKITLECSQTMGHDKMYWYQQDPGMELHLIHYSYGVNSTEKGDLSSESTVSRIRTEHFPLTLESARPSHTSQYLCASSDRTSGGNNEQFFGPGTRLTVL.

This chain uses TRBV6-1 with TRBJ1-2; D remains ambiguous. The CDR3 loop spans 13 amino acids. The V and J ends lost 4 bases and 1 base respectively, with 7 bases between them. Germline V lookup: CDR1 MNHNS, CDR2 SASEGT. The CDR3 DNA reads as TGTGCCAGCAGTGCGTACATTAACTATGGCTACACCTTC. It is translated as CASSAYINYGYTF.

This clonotype was observed a single time. The chain couples TRBV5-6 to TRBJ2-1; unclear D gene. Germline V gene data show CDR1 as SGHDT and CDR2 as YYEEEE. Trimming stripped 2 bases from V and 0 bases from J, with 15 bases between. The CDR3 is made up of 17 amino acids. Here the CDR3 DNA reads TGTGCCAGCAGCTTCTTGGGGATTTGGAGCTCCTACAATGAGCAGTTCTTC. It translates to CASSFLGIWSSYNEQFF. Full variable domain (missing parts from reference TRBV5-6 and TRBJ2-1): DAGVTQSPTHLIKTRGQQVTLRCSPKSGHDTVSWYQQALGQGPQFIFQYYEEEERQRGNFPDRFSGHQFPNYSSELNVNALLLGDSALYLCASSFLGIWSSYNEQFFGPGTRLTVL.

V and J are TRBV19 and TRBJ2-7; D may be TRBD2 (6 bases). This CDR3 is 14 amino acids long. Trimming took off 5 bases at V and 0 bases at J, with 11 bases between the two ends. Germline V lookup: CDR1 LNHDA, CDR2 SQIVND (reference sequence). CDR3 protein: CASSPRESSYEQYF. CDR3 nucleotides: TGTGCCAGTAGTCCCCGGGAGAGCTCCTACGAGCAGTACTTC. Full variable domain (remainder filled in from reference TRBV19 and TRBJ2-7): DGGITQSPKYLFRKEGQNVTLSCEQNLNHDAMYWYRQDPGQGLRLIYYSQIVNDFQKGDIAEGYSVSREKKESFPLTVTSAQKNPTAFYLCASSPRESSYEQYFGPGTRLTVT.

The rearrangement links TRBV28 to TRBJ2-2; D uncertain. V was clipped by 6 bases and J by 3 bases, with 14 bases between them. The CDR3 loop spans 15 amino acids. Germline V gives CDR1 MDHEN, CDR2 SYDVKM. The CDR3 region has the DNA TGTGCCAGCAGCCCTCCCTCCGATTACACCGGGGAGCTGTTTTTT. Translation gives CASSPPSDYTGELFF.

This clonotype came up once. The chain couples TRBV13 to TRBJ1-4; D is unresolved. CDR3 length: 14 amino acids. V shed 3 bases and J shed 5 bases, with 10 bases lying between them. Germline V gene lookup returns CDR1 PRHDT and CDR2 FYEKMQ (reference sequence). Here the CDR3 DNA reads TGTGCCAGCAGCTTTGGGGTCTTAAATGAAAAACTGTTTTTT. Amino acid sequence: CASSFGVLNEKLFF.

This sequence joins TRBV6-1 and TRBJ1-5; D not resolved. Per the germline V gene, CDR1 is MNHNS and CDR2 is SASEGT. The CDR3 contains 14 residues. Trimming pared 7 bases from V and 1 base from J, leaving 11 bases between. The CDR3 sequence: CASKKMESNQPQHF. Written as DNA, the CDR3 is TGTGCCAGCAAGAAGATGGAGAGCAATCAGCCCCAGCATTTT.